Listed below are T cell receptor beta chains from one sample, sequenced in a study of early T cells in non-severe SARS-CoV-2 infection. TCRdb itself ran the 5' RACE reads through MiXCR, one entry per CDR3 protein. The table lists some 40,000 distinct CDR3 sequences, about 5.7% of them singletons. The material was whole blood, obtained at baseline. These TCRs come from an adult who was a healthcare worker with PCR-confirmed SARS-CoV-2 infection or an uninfected control (not recorded which). Both conserved end residues are part of each CDR3. Only some rows state a clone size, as once, few, many or a class for expanded clones.

V gene	J gene	clone size	CDR3 protein
TRBV7-6	TRBJ1-6	once	CASSSQRGGSSNSPLHF
TRBV6-2/TRBV6-3	TRBJ2-5	many	CASSYSRTAQETQYF
TRBV7-6	TRBJ2-7	many	CASSLASGEQYF
TRBV30	TRBJ1-1	many	CAWSSASFTEAFF
TRBV4-3	TRBJ2-7	few	CASSQSLSDEQYF
TRBV6-1	TRBJ1-5	few	CASTHGNQPQHF
TRBV4-3	TRBJ1-1	NA	CASSATGGTEAFF
TRBV20-1	TRBJ2-7	few	CSAPRLAEYEQYF
TRBV11-2	TRBJ2-7	few	CASTRDRSYEQYF
TRBV27	TRBJ2-2	NA	CASGRGGELFF
TRBV7-2	TRBJ2-7	many	CASSPIRTASYEQYF
TRBV25-1	TRBJ1-1	NA	CASSESAGMNTEAFF
TRBV2	TRBJ1-2	NA	CASIGRDNYGYTF
TRBV20-1	TRBJ2-3	NA	CSVGQGTDTQYF
TRBV7-9	TRBJ2-7	NA	CASSSPGTSGGYEQYF
TRBV9	TRBJ1-3	many	CASSVVAGGAEGNTIYF
TRBV7-8	TRBJ1-2	many	CASSLTGTFYGYTF
TRBV6-2/TRBV6-3	TRBJ2-1	few	CASKGSSYNEQFF
TRBV20-1	TRBJ1-1	many	CSVTTGKNTEAFF
TRBV20-1	TRBJ1-1	NA	CSARDSGELNTEAFF
TRBV6-2/TRBV6-3	TRBJ2-1	many	CASSEGLLNEQFF
TRBV7-2	TRBJ2-3	NA	CASSPPGWDSTDTQYF
TRBV28	TRBJ2-7	many	CASKEWTSGLVLFF
TRBV5-4	TRBJ2-1	many	CASSPTSGTYNEQFF
TRBV7-8	TRBJ2-5	many	CASSLRGQETQYF
TRBV5-1	TRBJ1-2	NA	CASSWNIDNYGYTF
TRBV2	TRBJ2-1	many	CASSEQVNEQFF
TRBV6-2/TRBV6-3	TRBJ2-1	NA	CASSTGYEQFF
TRBV12-3/TRBV12-4	TRBJ2-5	many	CASRGTGGSVRGTQYF
TRBV6-6	TRBJ2-5	NA	CASSPTIAGGETQYF
TRBV5-6	TRBJ1-3	few	CASSLYTSGNTIYF
TRBV24-1	TRBJ2-6	NA	CATSDVAGFAPGANVLTF